This TCR beta chain was sequenced for a study of radiotherapy plus CTLA-4 blockade in lung cancer. The repertoire was sequenced with immunoSEQ multiplex PCR; TCRdb's copy has only in-frame clones and lacks some. The sample shows 50,000 to 70,000 clones, 70% to 85% of them seen only once. From germline, CDR1 is MNHNS and CDR2 SASEGT. This CDR3 is 13 amino acids long. The V end lost 6 bases, the J end lost 3 bases, and 11 bases lay between the germline ends. J is TRBJ1-1 and V is TRBV6-1; a weak D match, TRBD1 (5 bases). This receptor was taken from a human donor with non-small cell lung cancer who had a partial response to radiotherapy plus ipilimumab. The sample in question was peripheral blood, obtained from a patient treated with radiotherapy plus ipilimumab. CDR3 in DNA: TGTGCCAGCAGCCCCCGGGACTACACTGAAGCTTTCTTT. Its translation: CASSPRDYTEAFF.